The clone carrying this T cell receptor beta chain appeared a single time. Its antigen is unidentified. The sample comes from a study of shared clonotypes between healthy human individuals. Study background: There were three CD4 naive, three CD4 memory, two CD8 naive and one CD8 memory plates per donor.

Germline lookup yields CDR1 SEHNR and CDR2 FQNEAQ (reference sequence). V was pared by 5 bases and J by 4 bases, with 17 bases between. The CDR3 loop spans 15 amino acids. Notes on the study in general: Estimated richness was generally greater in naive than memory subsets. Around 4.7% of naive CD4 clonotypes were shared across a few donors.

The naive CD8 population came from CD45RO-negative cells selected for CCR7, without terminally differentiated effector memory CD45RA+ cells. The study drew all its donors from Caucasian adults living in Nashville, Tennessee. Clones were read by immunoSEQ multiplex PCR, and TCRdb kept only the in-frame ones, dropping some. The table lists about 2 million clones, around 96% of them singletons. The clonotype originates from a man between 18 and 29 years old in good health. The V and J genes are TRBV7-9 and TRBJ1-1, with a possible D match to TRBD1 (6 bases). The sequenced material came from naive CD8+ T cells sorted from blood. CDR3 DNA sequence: TGTGCCAGCAGCGAAAGCTGGGGGCAGGGCACTGAAGCTTTCTTT. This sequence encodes CASSESWGQGTEAFF.